This TCR beta chain was sequenced for a study of blood T cell repertoires in COVID-19. This CDR3 has 13 residues. The V gene lost 0 bases and the J gene lost 3 bases, with 5 bases spanning the gap. CDR1 and CDR2 (germline): LNHDA, SQIVND (reference sequence). Repertoires were generated with immunoSEQ multiplex PCR, while TCRdb's copy carries only in-frame clones and drops some. The data contain around 230,000 clones, 84% of them seen just once; the ten biggest clones take up approximately 2.3%. This chain links TRBV19 with TRBJ1-1; D unclear. The clonotype originates from a man between 35 and 55 years old who had recovered from COVID-19. What was sequenced was peripheral blood. CDR3 in DNA: TGTGCCAGTAGTATAGACAGTTACACTGAAGCTTTCTTT. Encoded protein: CASSIDSYTEAFF. Based on the CDR3 plus reference TRBV19 and TRBJ1-1, the full variable domain is DGGITQSPKYLFRKEGQNVTLSCEQNLNHDAMYWYRQDPGQGLRLIYYSQIVNDFQKGDIAEGYSVSREKKESFPLTVTSAQKNPTAFYLCASSIDSYTEAFFGQGTRLTVV.